This TCR beta chain was recovered during a study of blood T cell repertoires in COVID-19. Across the study: The samples span acute and convalescent COVID-19 from the United States, Italy and Spain. From T cells, B-cell-depleted T cells, or PBMCs came the material, which was cDNA or gDNA.

In the authors' methods: Amplification of reference gene primers provided the estimated nucleated cell counts. Sequencing used immunoSEQ multiplex PCR; TCRdb keeps in-frame clones, though not all of them. V and J calls and clone size follow that table, whereas D and trimming were derived from the DNA. The data show more than 95,000 clones, roughly 82% seen once. The CDR3 spans 12 residues. Germline V gene data show CDR1 as SEHNR and CDR2 as FQNEAQ (reference sequence). The germline V and J ends were trimmed by 6 bases and 7 bases, with 12 bases remaining between them. The clonotype was recovered from a human donor in a cohort sampled during active COVID-19. The rearrangement joins TRBV7-9 to TRBJ1-2, with D unresolved. Sequencing was done on a sample of peripheral blood. CDR3 protein: CASRLISPGYTF. CDR3 nucleotides: TGTGCCAGCAGACTAATTTCTCCTGGCTACACCTTC.